A single sample is the source of the 9 T cell receptor beta chains below, sequenced in a study of T-cell reconstitution after alpha-beta-depleted transplantation in children. Unique molecular identifiers featured in how the TCRbeta library was prepared. TCRdb itself ran the PCR reads through MiXCR, one entry per CDR3 protein. This table holds fewer than 350,000 distinct CDR3 sequences, 10% found once. The input for sequencing was PBMCs, taken before TCRalphabeta/CD19-depleted stem cell transplant. These receptors all stem from a boy in the first two years of life with acute myeloid leukemia, due to receive a stem cell transplant.

The V and J genes are TRBV29-1 and TRBJ2-4; the D gene is possibly TRBD2 (6 bases). The length of the CDR3 is 14 residues. Trimming took 5 bases from V and 9 from J, leaving 20 bases between them. Germline V gives CDR1 SQVTM, CDR2 ANQGSEA. The CDR3 region has the DNA TGCAGCGTTCGAAGGGAGGCCGTGGAGGGCATTCAGTACTTC. It encodes CSVRREAVEGIQYF. Full variable domain (remainder filled in from reference TRBV29-1 and TRBJ2-4): SAVISQKPSRDICQRGTSLTIQCQVDSQVTMMFWYRQQPGQSLTLIATANQGSEATYESGFVIDKFPISRPNLTFSTLTVSNMSPEDSSIYLCSVRREAVEGIQYFGAGTRLSVL.

Remarks on this clonotype: A much larger clone is a single base away; this may be a read error. The V and J genes are TRBV14 and TRBJ1-2; D is unclear. The CDR3 is 13 residues long. Per the germline V gene, CDR1 is SGHDN and CDR2 is FVKESK. The chain's CDR3 is CAISQANYYGYTF. The CDR3 DNA sequence: TGTGCCATCAGCCAGGCAAACTACTATGGCTACACCTTC.

The rearrangement joins TRBV3-1 to TRBJ2-3, with unresolved D. V dropped 5 bases and J dropped 4 bases, with 19 bases sitting between them. This CDR3 has 16 residues. Germline-derived CDR1 and CDR2 are LGHDT and YNNKEL (reference sequence). The CDR3: CASSSRAPNVSDTQYF. In DNA, the CDR3 is TGTGCCAGCAGCTCCCGGGCCCCAAACGTGTCAGATACGCAGTATTTT.

In the case of this clonotype: Compared with germline, one end of the junction differs, possibly owing to a read error. This chain connects TRBV4-3 to TRBJ2-1, with 12 bases lining up with TRBD1. CDR3 length equals 17 residues. Germline lookup yields CDR1 LGHNA and CDR2 YSLEER. CDR3 coding DNA: TGCGCCAGCAGCCAAATCTTCGGGACAGGGGGCAGAGATGAGCATTTCTTC. It is translated as CASSQIFGTGGRDEHFF.

The sample holds many counts of this clonotype. The rearrangement joins TRBV3-1 to TRBJ2-1; 12 nucleotides match TRBD2. V was clipped by 3 bases and J by 8 bases; unmatched bases: 8. This CDR3 comprises 16 residues. CDR1 is LGHDT and CDR2 is YNNKEL in the germline V gene (reference sequence). The CDR3, as DNA: TGTGCCAGCAGCCAGTCTAGCGGGGGGGCCGTCTATGAGCAGTTCTTC. As protein: CASSQSSGGAVYEQFF.

V is TRBV25-1 and J is TRBJ2-3; TRBD2 might be the D (6 bases). The CDR3 is made up of 14 amino acids. Trimming removed 3 bases at V and 2 bases at J, with 9 bases between. Germline V CDR1 and CDR2: MGHDK, SYGVNS. The CDR3 region is CASSEGLLTDTQYF. CDR3 DNA sequence: TGTGCCAGCAGTGAGGGACTTCTCACAGATACGCAGTATTTT. Full variable domain (outside the CDR3, taken from reference TRBV25-1 and TRBJ2-3): EADIYQTPRYLVIGTGKKITLECSQTMGHDKMYWYQQDPGMELHLIHYSYGVNSTEKGDLSSESTVSRIRTEHFPLTLESARPSHTSQYLCASSEGLLTDTQYFGPGTRLTVL.

In this sample, this clonotype turned up many times. The chain recombines TRBV6-5 with TRBJ2-5, with D tentatively TRBD1 or TRBD2 (5 bases each). Germline V gene lookup returns CDR1 MNHEY and CDR2 SVGAGI. This CDR3 has 15 amino acids. V lost 6 bases and J 0 bases, leaving 14 bases between the germline ends. The CDR3 nucleotides read TGTGCCAGCAGCTCCGGGACGCTGTACCAAGAGACCCAGTACTTC. This codes for CASSSGTLYQETQYF.

This clonotype was detected many times. The chain is built from TRBV6-1 and TRBJ1-5, with D perhaps matching TRBD1 (6 bases). The CDR3 covers 16 residues. The germline CDR1 and CDR2 sequences are MNHNS and SASEGT. With 8 bases removed from V and 1 base from J, the gap between germline ends came to 18 bases. The CDR3 reads CASSPRGGASNQPQHF. The CDR3 coding sequence is TGTGCCAGCTCCCCGCGAGGGGGGGCGAGCAATCAGCCCCAGCATTTT.

The rearrangement links TRBV10-3 to TRBJ1-1, with TRBD1 matching 8 bases. The CDR3 extends over 12 amino acids. The germline V gene has CDR1 ENHRY and CDR2 SYGVKD. V dropped 6 bases and J dropped 7; count of bases not matched to a gene: 4. CDR3 loop: CAISRGPGEAFF. The DNA of the CDR3 is TGTGCCATCAGCAGGGGGCCAGGTGAAGCTTTCTTT.